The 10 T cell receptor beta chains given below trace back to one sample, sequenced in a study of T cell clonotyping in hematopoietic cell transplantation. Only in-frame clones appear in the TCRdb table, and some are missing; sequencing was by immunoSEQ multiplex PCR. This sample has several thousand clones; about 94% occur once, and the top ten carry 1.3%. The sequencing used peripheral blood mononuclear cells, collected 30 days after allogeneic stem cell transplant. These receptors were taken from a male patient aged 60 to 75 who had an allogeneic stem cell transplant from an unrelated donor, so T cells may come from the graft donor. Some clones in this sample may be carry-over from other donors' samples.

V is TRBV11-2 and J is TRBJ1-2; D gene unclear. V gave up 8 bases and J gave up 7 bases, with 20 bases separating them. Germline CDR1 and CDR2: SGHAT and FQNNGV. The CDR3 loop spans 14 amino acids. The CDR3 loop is CASGALTPLSGYTF. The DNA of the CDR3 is TGTGCCAGCGGAGCCCTGACCCCTTTATCTGGCTACACCTTC. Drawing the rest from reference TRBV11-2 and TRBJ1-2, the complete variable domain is EAGVAQSPRYKIIEKRQSVAFWCNPISGHATLYWYQQILGQGPKLLIQFQNNGVVDDSQLPKDRFSAERLKGVDSTLKIQPAKLEDSAVYLCASGALTPLSGYTFGSGTRLTVV.

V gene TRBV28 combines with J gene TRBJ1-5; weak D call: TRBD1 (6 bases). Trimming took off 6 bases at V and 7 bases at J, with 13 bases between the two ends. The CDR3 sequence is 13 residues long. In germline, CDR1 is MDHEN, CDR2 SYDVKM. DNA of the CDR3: TGTGCCAGCAGCTCAGGGGCGGGCCAGCCCCAGCATTTT. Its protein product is CASSSGAGQPQHF.

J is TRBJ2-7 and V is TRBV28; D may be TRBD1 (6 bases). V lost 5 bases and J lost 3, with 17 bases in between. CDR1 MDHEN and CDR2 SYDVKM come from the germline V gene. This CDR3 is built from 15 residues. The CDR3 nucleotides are TGTGCCAGCAGTCCCGCACGTCCAGGGGTCTACGAGCAGTACTTC. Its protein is CASSPARPGVYEQYF.

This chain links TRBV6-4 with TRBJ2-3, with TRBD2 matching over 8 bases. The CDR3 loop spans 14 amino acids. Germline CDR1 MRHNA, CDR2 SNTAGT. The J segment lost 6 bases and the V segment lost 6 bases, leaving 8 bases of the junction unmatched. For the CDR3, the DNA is TGTGCCAGCAGGCCGGGACTAGGATACGATACGCAGTATTTT. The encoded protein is CASRPGLGYDTQYF.

As DNA, the CDR3 is TGTGCCAGCAGTCCGATTTTAGCGGGAGGATCGGTTGAGCAGTTCTTC. Its protein is CASSPILAGGSVEQFF. The chain uses TRBV27 and TRBJ2-1; 10 nucleotides match TRBD2. The CDR3 runs to 16 residues. Germline-derived CDR1 and CDR2 are MNHEY and SMNVEV (reference sequence). V lost 5 bases and J lost 9; bases outside the gene matches: 13.

The CDR3 loop reads CASSGQGSYNEQFF. CDR3 bases: TGCGCCAGCTCGGGACAGGGGTCCTACAATGAGCAGTTCTTC. The rearrangement uses TRBV10-1 and TRBJ2-1; 10 nucleotides line up with TRBD1. After removal of 8 bases from V and 1 base from J, the junction contained 2 bases not matched to a gene. Germline CDR1 reads WNHNN; CDR2 reads SYGVQD (reference sequence). The CDR3 loop spans 14 amino acids.

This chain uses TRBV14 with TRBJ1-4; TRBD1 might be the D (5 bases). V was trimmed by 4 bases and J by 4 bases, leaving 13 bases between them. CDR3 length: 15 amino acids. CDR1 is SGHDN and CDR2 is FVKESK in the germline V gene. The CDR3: CASSPPGLHNEKLFF. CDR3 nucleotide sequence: TGTGCCAGCAGCCCACCGGGACTTCATAATGAAAAACTGTTTTTT.

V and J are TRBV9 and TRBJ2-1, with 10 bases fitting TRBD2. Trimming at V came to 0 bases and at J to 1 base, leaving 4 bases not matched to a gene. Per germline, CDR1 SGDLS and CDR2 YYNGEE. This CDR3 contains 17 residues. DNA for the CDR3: TGTGCCAGCAGCGTAGCTCTAGCGGGAGCGTCCTACAATGAGCAGTTCTTC. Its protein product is CASSVALAGASYNEQFF.

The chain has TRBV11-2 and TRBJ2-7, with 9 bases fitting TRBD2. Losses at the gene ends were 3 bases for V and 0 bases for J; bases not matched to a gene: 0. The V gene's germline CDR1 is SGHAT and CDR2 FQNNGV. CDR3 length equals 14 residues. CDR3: CASSLTSGSYEQYF. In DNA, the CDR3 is TGTGCCAGCAGCTTGACTAGCGGCTCCTACGAGCAGTACTTC.

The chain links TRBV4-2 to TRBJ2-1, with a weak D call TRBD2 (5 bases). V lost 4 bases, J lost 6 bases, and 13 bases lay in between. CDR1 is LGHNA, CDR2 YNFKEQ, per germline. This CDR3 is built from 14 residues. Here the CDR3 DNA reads TGTGCCAGCAGCCCGGCCCGGGAAGGCAATGAGCAGTTCTTC. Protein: CASSPAREGNEQFF.